Listed here are 26 T cell receptor beta chains from one sample, sequenced in a study of graft-versus-host responses after intestinal transplantation. No antigen is known for these receptors. Profiling relied on immunoSEQ multiplex PCR, and the TCRdb table lists in-frame clones only, not all of them. The sample consists of about 80,000 clones, around 90% of them appearing once. This specimen was unstimulated CD4+ T cells sorted from spleen or lymph node cells, taken before intestinal transplant. The receptors were gathered from a human donor who received an intestinal transplant.

The chain recombines TRBV19 with TRBJ2-1, with 14 positions matching TRBD2. This CDR3 comprises 13 residues. Trimming cost V 7 bases and J 12 bases; bases outside gene matches: 5. Germline V lookup: CDR1 LNHDA, CDR2 SQIVND (reference sequence). In DNA, the CDR3 is TGTGCCAGTACCGGACTAGCGGGAGGACCGCAGTTCTTC. Translated, it gives CASTGLAGGPQFF.

The chain has TRBV5-4 and TRBJ2-7, with 10 nucleotides matching TRBD2. Per the germline V gene, CDR1 is SGHNT and CDR2 is YYREEE (reference sequence). The CDR3 is 15 amino acids. With 0 bases clipped from V and 6 bases from J, the junction kept 6 bases outside the gene matches. In nucleotides, the CDR3 is TGTGCCAGCAGCTTGGGTCTAGCGGGAGTGGGCGAGCAGTACTTC. It specifies CASSLGLAGVGEQYF.

This chain joins TRBV9 and TRBJ2-5; no clear D. The CDR3 sequence is 14 residues long. The V end was cut by 6 bases, the J end by 2 bases, with 14 bases between. CDR1 is SGDLS, CDR2 YYNGEE, per germline. The CDR3 DNA is TGTGCCAGCACGGCAGGTTTGGCGCAAGAGACCCAGTACTTC. Residues: CASTAGLAQETQYF.

This sequence joins TRBV4-1 and TRBJ2-1; 7 bases align to TRBD1. The trim removed 4 bases at V and 2 bases at J, leaving 17 bases unmatched. The CDR3 sequence is 19 residues long. From germline, CDR1 is MGHRA and CDR2 YSYEKL. In DNA, the CDR3 is TGCGCCAGCAGCCCTCTTAAAGGACCGACAGGGAGTCCCTACAATGAGCAGTTCTTC. Its translation: CASSPLKGPTGSPYNEQFF.

In this sample, this clone turned up once. The chain combines TRBV6-1 with TRBJ2-7, with a weak D call TRBD1 (6 bases). Germline V lookup: CDR1 MNHNS, CDR2 SASEGT. The CDR3 contains 14 residues. Trimming removed 8 bases at V and 6 bases at J, with 20 bases between. The CDR3 loop is CASGGHPAPGEQYF. The CDR3 region has the DNA TGTGCCAGCGGGGGACATCCCGCTCCTGGCGAGCAGTACTTC.

This chain connects TRBV28 to TRBJ2-2, with a weak D call TRBD2 (5 bases). This CDR3 is built from 15 residues. Germline V gene lookup returns CDR1 MDHEN and CDR2 SYDVKM. Trimming left V 5 bases short and J 3 bases short, with 13 bases between. CDR3 in DNA: TGTGCCAGCAGTGAAGGAGGATCGGACACCGGGGAGCTGTTTTTT. Protein sequence: CASSEGGSDTGELFF.

The chain couples TRBV11-2 to TRBJ2-5; D may be TRBD2 (6 bases). V shed 4 bases and J shed 2 bases, with 14 bases lying between them. Germline V gene sequence: CDR1 SGHAT, CDR2 FQNNGV. This CDR3 is 15 amino acids long. The CDR3 DNA follows: TGTGCCAGCAGCTGGGGGGACTTTTCACAAGAGACCCAGTACTTC. The encoded protein is CASSWGDFSQETQYF.

V gene TRBV5-4 combines with J gene TRBJ2-5, with a possible D match to TRBD1 (6 bases). This CDR3 has 14 amino acids. Germline V gives CDR1 SGHNT, CDR2 YYREEE (reference sequence). Trimming stripped 0 bases from V and 1 base from J, with 7 bases between. DNA of the CDR3: TGTGCCAGCAGCTTGGGGGGGCTCCAAGAGACCCAGTACTTC. It yields the protein CASSLGGLQETQYF.

J is TRBJ1-5 and V is TRBV18; TRBD1 agrees at 8 bases. Unmatched junction bases numbered 10, after V lost 6 bases and J lost 3 bases. The germline gives CDR1 KGHSH, CDR2 LQKENI. The CDR3 spans 16 residues. CDR3 loop: CASSYRQGYNNQPQHF. CDR3 nucleotide sequence: TGTGCCAGCTCGTACCGACAGGGGTATAACAATCAGCCCCAGCATTTT.

The chain employs TRBV30 and TRBJ2-5; 9 bases line up with TRBD1. The CDR3 has 15 amino acids. Germline loops: CDR1 GTSNPN, CDR2 SVGIG (reference sequence). The V segment lost 1 base and the J segment 4 bases; nucleotides outside the gene matches: 7. The CDR3 loop is CAWSGGQGVGETQYF. Written as DNA, the CDR3 is TGTGCCTGGAGTGGGGGACAGGGTGTTGGAGAGACCCAGTACTTC.

The V call is TRBV9, the J call TRBJ1-5; D is unclear. CDR1 SGDLS and CDR2 YYNGEE come from the germline V gene. The V end lost 0 bases, the J end lost 9 bases, and 10 bases lay between the germline ends. This CDR3 is built from 13 residues. CDR3 sequence reads: CASSVDGVRPQHF. CDR3 coding DNA: TGTGCCAGCAGCGTAGATGGAGTACGGCCCCAGCATTTT.

This clone was counted a single time. This chain connects TRBV6-1 to TRBJ1-4, with 8 bases identical to TRBD1. Trimming took 5 bases from V and 5 from J; bases not matched to a gene: 7. Germline V CDR1 and CDR2: MNHNS, SASEGT. The CDR3 has 15 residues. CDR3 nucleotide sequence: TGTGCCAGCAGTTGGAGACAGGGGAACAATGAAAAACTGTTTTTT. Its protein is CASSWRQGNNEKLFF.

The gene calls are TRBV28 and TRBJ1-4, with D maybe TRBD1 (6 bases). The CDR3 extends over 13 amino acids. V was trimmed by 8 bases and J by 7 bases, leaving 14 bases between them. Germline values: CDR1 MDHEN, CDR2 SYDVKM. DNA for the CDR3: TGTGCCAGCTCCAGGGGAGGGGGTGAAAAACTGTTTTTT. It yields the protein CASSRGGGEKLFF.

V and J are TRBV7-3 and TRBJ2-3; D unclear. The CDR3 sequence is 14 residues long. Trimming shortened V by 4 bases and J by 0 bases, and 8 bases separated the two germline ends. CDR1 and CDR2 from the germline V gene are SGHTA and FQGTGA. CDR3 bases: TGTGCCAGCAGCTCGTCGGTCAGCACAGATACGCAGTATTTT. Translating it yields CASSSSVSTDTQYF. Complete variable domain (other parts from reference TRBV7-3 and TRBJ2-3): GAGVSQTPSNKVTEKGKYVELRCDPISGHTALYWYRQSLGQGPEFLIYFQGTGAADDSGLPNDRFFAVRPEGSVSTLKIQRTERGDSAVYLCASSSSVSTDTQYFGPGTRLTVL.

CDR3 in amino acids: CASSPSGTGGNEQFF. In nucleotides, the CDR3 is TGTGCCAGCAGCCCCTCAGGGACAGGGGGCAATGAGCAGTTCTTC. V and J are TRBV4-2 and TRBJ2-1; TRBD1 agrees at 11 bases. The V gene's germline CDR1 is LGHNA and CDR2 YNFKEQ. The V gene end was trimmed by 4 bases and the J gene end by 6 bases; junction bases not matched to a gene: 5. The CDR3 totals 15 residues.

This clone has just one count. V is TRBV30 and J is TRBJ1-6; TRBD1 matches at 8 bases. In germline, CDR1 is GTSNPN, CDR2 SVGIG (reference sequence). With 0 bases clipped from V and 7 bases from J, the junction kept 8 bases outside the gene matches. There are 16 residues in the CDR3. The CDR3 region has the DNA TGTGCCTGGAGTGTGGCAGGGGGCTTTCCAAATTCACCCCTCCACTTT. It encodes CAWSVAGGFPNSPLHF.

The chain recombines TRBV28 with TRBJ1-1; D is possibly TRBD1 (5 bases). The CDR3 runs to 14 residues. V was shortened by 3 bases and J by 0 bases, with 8 bases between the two germline ends. Germline V gives CDR1 MDHEN, CDR2 SYDVKM. The CDR3, as DNA: TGTGCCAGCAGTTTGTACAGGATGAACACTGAAGCTTTCTTT. Its protein is CASSLYRMNTEAFF.

The chain joins TRBV30 to TRBJ1-3, with a possible D match to TRBD1 (5 bases). This CDR3 comprises 14 residues. The germline CDR1 and CDR2 sequences are GTSNPN and SVGIG (reference sequence). Trimming stripped 1 base from V and 0 bases from J, with 7 bases between. CDR3 region: CAWSDGGSGNTIYF. The CDR3 DNA reads as TGTGCCTGGAGTGACGGGGGCTCTGGAAACACCATATATTTT.

The chain combines TRBV9 with TRBJ2-2; D remains ambiguous. The CDR3 has 14 residues. V was pared by 0 bases and J by 1 base, with 4 bases between. CDR1 is SGDLS, CDR2 YYNGEE, per germline. CDR3 bases: TGTGCCAGCAGCGTAGGCGGGAACACCGGGGAGCTGTTTTTT. Protein: CASSVGGNTGELFF.

The DNA for the CDR3 is TGTGCCAGCAGTTTATGGACGACAGCCGCTAACTATGGCTACACCTTC. It encodes CASSLWTTAANYGYTF. The chain links TRBV28 to TRBJ1-2; perhaps TRBD1 as D (5 bases). The CDR3 has 16 amino acids. V lost 0 bases, J lost 0 bases, and 11 bases lay in between. CDR1 and CDR2 (germline): MDHEN, SYDVKM.

This sequence joins TRBV2 and TRBJ2-7; maybe TRBD1 (6 bases). The CDR3 spans 14 residues. Trimming shortened V by 0 bases and J by 4 bases, and 10 bases separated the two germline ends. The germline gives CDR1 SNHLY, CDR2 FYNNEI. The CDR3 nucleotides read TGTGCCAGCAGTGAAGCGCTACAGGGTTACGAGCAGTACTTC. As protein: CASSEALQGYEQYF.

The rearrangement joins TRBV28 to TRBJ2-7; 8 bases are shared with TRBD1. Germline loops: CDR1 MDHEN, CDR2 SYDVKM. Losses at the gene ends were 7 bases for V and 1 base for J; bases not matched to a gene: 3. The CDR3 runs to 13 residues. For the CDR3, the DNA is TGTGCCAGCACCGACAGGGGATCCTACGAGCAGTACTTC. Its protein product is CASTDRGSYEQYF.

The J gene is TRBJ1-4, the V gene TRBV4-2; D gene uncertain. Trimming pared 4 bases from V and 2 bases from J, leaving 11 bases between. The CDR3 is 15 amino acids. Germline loops: CDR1 LGHNA, CDR2 YNFKEQ. The DNA for the CDR3 is TGTGCCAGCAGCCCCCGGAGGGCCACTAATGAAAAACTGTTTTTT. Translation: CASSPRRATNEKLFF.

The J gene is TRBJ2-1, the V gene TRBV2; D is perhaps TRBD1 (6 bases). CDR1 SNHLY and CDR2 FYNNEI come from the germline V gene. V was shortened by 1 base and J by 8 bases, with 18 bases between the two germline ends. This CDR3 is 16 amino acids long. As DNA, the CDR3 is TGTGCCAGCAGTGAAGAAAGGGGAGCTGGGGGCGATGAGCAGTTCTTC. Encoded protein: CASSEERGAGGDEQFF. The entire variable domain, with the rest obtained from reference TRBV2 and TRBJ2-1, is as follows: EPEVTQTPSHQVTQMGQEVILRCVPISNHLYFYWYRQILGQKVEFLVSFYNNEISEKSEIFDDQFSVERPDGSNFTLKIRSTKLEDSAMYFCASSEERGAGGDEQFFGPGTRLTVL.

This sequence joins TRBV28 and TRBJ1-2; tentatively, D is TRBD1 (5 bases). The germline V gene has CDR1 MDHEN and CDR2 SYDVKM. The CDR3 covers 15 residues. Trimming cost V 7 bases and J 5 bases, with 20 bases left between them. The CDR3 loop reads CASIPHRAPGYGYTF. CDR3 bases: TGTGCCAGCATCCCCCACCGGGCTCCAGGGTATGGCTACACCTTC.

The chain uses TRBV5-1 and TRBJ2-1; 12 nucleotides agree with TRBD2. The germline CDR1 and CDR2 sequences are SGHRS and YFSETQ. The CDR3 runs to 17 residues. Unmatched junction bases numbered 6, after V lost 1 base and J lost 4 bases. The CDR3 region has the DNA TGCGCCAGCAGCTTGACCGGAACTAGCGGGGGGTACAATGAGCAGTTCTTC. Protein sequence: CASSLTGTSGGYNEQFF. The entire variable domain, with the rest obtained from reference TRBV5-1 and TRBJ2-1, is as follows: KAGVTQTPRYLIKTRGQQVTLSCSPISGHRSVSWYQQTPGQGLQFLFEYFSETQRNKGNFPGRFSGRQFSNSRSEMNVSTLELGDSALYLCASSLTGTSGGYNEQFFGPGTRLTVL.